These 4 T cell receptor beta chains share one sample of origin, sequenced in a study of T cell responses to AZD1222 COVID-19 vaccine. Produced via immunoSEQ multiplex PCR; TCRdb's table is partial and in-frame only. The sample has 56,000 or so clones; approximately 89% are singletons. Material: peripheral blood, obtained on day 0 of AZD1222 vaccination. The receptors shown here come from an adult in good health.

This clone was counted once. The J gene is TRBJ1-1, the V gene TRBV19; no reliable D call. The CDR3 contains 13 residues. Germline CDR1 and CDR2: LNHDA and SQIVND (reference sequence). V was clipped by 3 bases and J by 0 bases, with 5 bases between them. The CDR3 DNA reads as TGTGCCAGTAGTATTACCGTGAACACTGAAGCTTTCTTT. It specifies CASSITVNTEAFF. The variable domain in full, completed from reference TRBV19 and TRBJ1-1, reads DGGITQSPKYLFRKEGQNVTLSCEQNLNHDAMYWYRQDPGQGLRLIYYSQIVNDFQKGDIAEGYSVSREKKESFPLTVTSAQKNPTAFYLCASSITVNTEAFFGQGTRLTVV.

V gene TRBV11-3 combines with J gene TRBJ2-5; 7 nucleotides align to TRBD1. CDR1 SGHNT and CDR2 YENEEA come from the germline V gene. The junction had 11 bases not matched to a gene; V was cut back by 9 bases and J by 4 bases. CDR3 length: 14 amino acids. In DNA, the CDR3 is TGTGCCAGTGACCCACGACAGGGATCAGAGACCCAGTACTTC. Amino acid sequence: CASDPRQGSETQYF.

This chain joins TRBV14 and TRBJ2-7; D tentatively fits TRBD1 or TRBD2 (5 bases each). Trimming pared 1 base from V and 0 bases from J, leaving 22 bases between. The CDR3 is made up of 19 amino acids. Germline assignment: CDR1 SGHDN and CDR2 FVKESK. CDR3 amino acids: CASSQGIGTATSTSYEQYF. DNA of the CDR3: TGTGCCAGCAGCCAAGGGATCGGGACGGCGACATCGACCTCCTACGAGCAGTACTTC.

The gene calls are TRBV30 and TRBJ1-2; D might be TRBD1 (5 bases). This CDR3 region has 14 residues. Germline V gives CDR1 GTSNPN, CDR2 SVGIG (reference sequence). Trimming removed 3 bases at V and 7 bases at J, with 18 bases between. CDR3 nucleotide sequence: TGTGCCTGGAGCCCCCGACGAGGGGCAGGTGGCTACACCTTC. Translated, it gives CAWSPRRGAGGYTF.